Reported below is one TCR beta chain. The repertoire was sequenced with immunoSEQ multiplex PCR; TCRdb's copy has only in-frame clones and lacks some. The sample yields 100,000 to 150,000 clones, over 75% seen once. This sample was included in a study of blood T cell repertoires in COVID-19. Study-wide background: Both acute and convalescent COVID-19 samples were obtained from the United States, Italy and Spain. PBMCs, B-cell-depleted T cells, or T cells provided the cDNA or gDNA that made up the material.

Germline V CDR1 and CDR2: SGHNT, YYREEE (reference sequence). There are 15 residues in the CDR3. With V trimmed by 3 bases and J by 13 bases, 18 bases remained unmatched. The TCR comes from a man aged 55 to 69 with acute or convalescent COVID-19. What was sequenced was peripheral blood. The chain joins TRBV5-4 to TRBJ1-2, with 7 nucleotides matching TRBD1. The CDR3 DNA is TGTGCCAGCAGCTCCGGGACAGTTCATACCCCCCTATCCACCTTC. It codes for CASSSGTVHTPLSTF.